The 20 T cell receptor beta chains given below trace back to one sample, sequenced in a study of regulatory T cells in long-lasting Graves disease. Construction of TCR beta libraries relied on iRepertoire HTBI primers and on Arm-PCR targeting CDR3 regions. Using its own MiXCR run on the multiplex PCR reads, TCRdb lists one record per CDR3 protein. The sample consists of hundreds of thousands of distinct CDR3 sequences, approximately 15% of them appearing once. As to time point: newly diagnosed GD, antithyroid drugs for less than 3 months. Following extraction of RNA from PBMCs, that RNA was used to make the TCR library. The sample was also reused in another study, on T cells in Graves' hyperthyroidism and ophthalmopathy.

The sample in question was peripheral blood mononuclear cells (PBMCs), obtained at new diagnosis, from a patient treated with antithyroid drugs. The source of these receptors is a woman in her 40s with Graves disease.

In its sample, this clonotype was seen many times. The V call is TRBV11-3, the J call TRBJ2-1; 8 bases are shared with TRBD2. V lost 6 bases and J lost 1; bases outside the gene matches: 5. From germline, CDR1 is SGHNT and CDR2 YENEEA. This CDR3 comprises 15 residues. The chain's CDR3 is CASRPTSGSYNEQFF. In nucleotides, the CDR3 is TGTGCCAGCAGACCCACTAGCGGATCCTACAATGAGCAGTTCTTC.

This clonotype was counted only a few times. The chain carries TRBV4-2 and TRBJ1-4; 7 bases match TRBD1. This CDR3 region has 14 residues. Per germline, CDR1 LGHNA and CDR2 YNFKEQ. With V trimmed by 7 bases and J by 7 bases, 9 bases remained unmatched. The CDR3 sequence: CASTPQGNPEKLFF. As DNA, the CDR3 is TGTGCCAGCACACCACAGGGGAATCCTGAAAAACTGTTTTTT.

J is TRBJ2-3 and V is TRBV7-2, with D uncertain. Germline values: CDR1 SGHTA, CDR2 FQGNSA. The CDR3 runs 14 residues. Trimming cost V 5 bases and J 2 bases, with 11 bases left between them. CDR3 amino acids: CASSSSHLTDTQYF. The CDR3 nucleotides read TGTGCCAGCAGCAGCTCTCACCTCACAGATACGCAGTATTTT.

This clonotype has only a few counts. A read error may be the cause here, since a much bigger clone is one base away. The chain couples TRBV2 to TRBJ1-4; no clear D. The length of the CDR3 is 12 residues. Germline CDR1 is SNHLY and CDR2 is FYNNEI. Between the trimmed V and J ends, which lost 7 bases and 6 bases, there was a span of 9 bases. In DNA, the CDR3 is TGTGCCAGCATAATCAGATATGAAAAACTGTTTTTT. Its protein is CASIIRYEKLFF.

This clonotype was seen ten or more times. The V and J genes are TRBV6-5 and TRBJ2-7; TRBD2 aligns across 12 bases. The CDR3 spans 16 residues. Germline V gene data show CDR1 as MNHEY and CDR2 as SVGAGI. V lost 0 bases and J lost 2; bases outside the gene matches: 2. The CDR3 protein is CASSYSTSGSTYEQYF. CDR3 nucleotides: TGTGCCAGCAGTTACTCGACTAGCGGGAGTACCTACGAGCAGTACTTC.

This clonotype was observed at least ten times. The chain has TRBV5-1 and TRBJ1-1, with no clear D. Germline assignment: CDR1 SGHRS and CDR2 YFSETQ. CDR3 length equals 14 residues. V shed 4 bases and J shed 5 bases, with 15 bases lying between them. CDR3 residues: CASSEFYSRTEAFF. The CDR3 nucleotides are TGCGCCAGCAGCGAGTTTTATTCGAGGACTGAAGCTTTCTTT.

This clonotype was counted many times. V is TRBV20-1 and J is TRBJ2-3; a possible D gene is TRBD1 (6 bases). CDR1 is DFQATT, CDR2 SNEGSKA, per germline (reference sequence). V lost 4 bases to trimming and J lost 2 bases, with 16 bases between them. The CDR3 covers 15 residues. CDR3 protein: CSATPGQRHTDTQYF. The CDR3 DNA is TGCAGTGCTACGCCAGGACAGCGCCACACAGATACGCAGTATTTT.

This clonotype was recorded a few times. The V gene is TRBV5-8, the J gene TRBJ1-2; the D gene is possibly TRBD1 (6 bases). Trimming shortened V by 5 bases and J by 6 bases, and 14 bases separated the two germline ends. Germline lookup yields CDR1 SGHTS and CDR2 YDEGEE. The CDR3 has 13 amino acids. CDR3 region: CASSLQGTDGYTF. The DNA for the CDR3 is TGTGCCAGCAGTTTACAGGGTACCGATGGCTACACCTTC.

This clonotype showed up many times. The V gene is TRBV7-2, the J gene TRBJ2-1; 7 bases are shared with TRBD2. The CDR3 is made up of 15 amino acids. Germline lookup yields CDR1 SGHTA and CDR2 FQGNSA. Trimming at V came to 0 bases and at J to 9 bases, leaving 8 bases not matched to a gene. CDR3 loop: CASSLAGGSMGEQFF. Written as DNA, the CDR3 is TGTGCCAGCAGCTTAGCGGGAGGGAGCATGGGTGAGCAGTTCTTC.

This clonotype was recorded many times. CDR3 sequence reads: CASSTTRDRGNEQFF. The CDR3, as DNA: TGTGCCAGCAGTACCACCCGGGACAGGGGGAATGAGCAGTTCTTC. The chain uses TRBV12-3 or TRBV12-4 and TRBJ2-1, with TRBD1 matching 11 bases. After removal of 5 bases from V and 7 bases from J, the junction contained 7 bases not matched to a gene. This CDR3 comprises 15 residues.

The table lists this clonotype with many counts. V and J are TRBV11-3 and TRBJ2-3; D gene ambiguous. Germline CDR1 is SGHNT and CDR2 is YENEEA. The ends were cut back, 5 bases at V and 2 bases at J, with 20 bases in the middle. This CDR3 comprises 17 residues. CDR3 in amino acids: CASSVEKERHSTDTQYF. The CDR3 DNA is TGTGCCAGCAGCGTCGAAAAGGAACGGCACTCCACAGATACGCAGTATTTT.

This clonotype was detected many times. This sequence joins TRBV14 and TRBJ1-1; unclear D gene. The V end lost 2 bases, the J end lost 3 bases, and 13 bases lay between the germline ends. Germline values: CDR1 SGHDN, CDR2 FVKESK. The CDR3 runs to 15 residues. The CDR3 spells CASSQSTGFDTEAFF. The CDR3, as DNA: TGTGCCAGCAGCCAATCTACCGGGTTTGACACTGAAGCTTTCTTT.

This clonotype was counted a few times. The chain joins TRBV27 to TRBJ2-7, with TRBD1 identical over 7 bases. Looked up from germline, CDR1 is MNHEY and CDR2 is SMNVEV (reference sequence). CDR3 length: 15 residues. With 2 bases clipped from V and 5 bases from J, the junction kept 9 bases outside the gene matches. The CDR3: CASSLAEGALDEQYF. The CDR3 DNA reads TGTGCCAGCAGTTTAGCTGAGGGGGCTCTGGACGAGCAGTACTTC.

The chain is built from TRBV6-1 and TRBJ2-3; either TRBD1 or TRBD2 may fit D (5 bases each). The germline V and J ends were trimmed by 7 bases and 3 bases, with 17 bases remaining between them. The length of the CDR3 is 15 residues. In germline, CDR1 is MNHNS, CDR2 SASEGT. As DNA, the CDR3 is TGTGCCAGCACCCGCTTGGGGGTTGTTACAGATACGCAGTATTTT. Encoded protein: CASTRLGVVTDTQYF.

This clonotype was seen repeatedly, ten times or more. The chain employs TRBV7-9 and TRBJ2-7; 7 bases align to TRBD2. Germline V gives CDR1 SEHNR, CDR2 FQNEAQ (reference sequence). V dropped 5 bases and J dropped 5; count of bases not matched to a gene: 12. CDR3 length: 15 residues. CDR3 bases: TGTGCCAGCAGCCCTCGGCGGGGGTCATTCGACGAGCAGTACTTC. This translates into CASSPRRGSFDEQYF. The variable domain in full, with the rest retrieved from reference TRBV7-9 and TRBJ2-7, is DTGVSQNPRHKITKRGQNVTFRCDPISEHNRLYWYRQTLGQGPEFLTYFQNEAQLEKSRLLSDRFSAERPKGSFSTLEIQRTEQGDSAMYLCASSPRRGSFDEQYFGPGTRLTVT.

At least ten counts were recorded for this clonotype. This sequence joins TRBV28 and TRBJ2-7, with D hard to call. The CDR3 sequence is 13 residues long. V lost 5 bases and J lost 10, with 18 bases in between. From germline, CDR1 is MDHEN and CDR2 SYDVKM. The CDR3 nucleotides are TGTGCCAGCAGTCCCCTCCCGACATCCTCACAGTACTTC. The encoded protein is CASSPLPTSSQYF.

This chain uses TRBV6-1 with TRBJ2-4; D call uncertain. Germline CDR1 and CDR2: MNHNS and SASEGT. Trimming removed 6 bases at V and 0 bases at J, with 12 bases between. The CDR3 has 15 amino acids. CDR3 region: CASSRSTAAKNIQYF. In nucleotides, the CDR3 is TGTGCCAGCAGCCGCTCGACGGCAGCCAAAAACATTCAGTACTTC.

This clonotype was counted between two and nine times. The chain couples TRBV18 to TRBJ1-3, with D maybe TRBD1 (6 bases). V was trimmed by 0 bases and J by 0 bases, leaving 12 bases between them. The CDR3 covers 17 residues. CDR1 KGHSH and CDR2 LQKENI come from the germline V gene. The CDR3 spells CASSPPGRGYSGNTIYF. DNA for the CDR3: TGTGCCAGCTCACCACCGGGCAGGGGCTACTCTGGAAACACCATATATTTT.

This clonotype was seen more than once but under ten times. V is TRBV29-1 and J is TRBJ2-7; D may correspond to TRBD1 or TRBD2 (5 bases each). Germline CDR1 SQVTM, CDR2 ANQGSEA. V lost 4 bases, J lost 1 base, and 11 bases lay in between. This CDR3 is built from 13 residues. The CDR3 DNA reads TGCAGCGTTGGCTGGGGGACGTCCTACGAGCAGTACTTC. Translated, it gives CSVGWGTSYEQYF.

This clonotype was observed a handful of times. The rearrangement joins TRBV29-1 to TRBJ2-2; D possibly corresponds to TRBD1 (6 bases). The germline V gene encodes CDR1 SQVTM and CDR2 ANQGSEA. The V end was cut by 4 bases, the J end by 4 bases, with 10 bases between. This CDR3 comprises 13 residues. The CDR3 DNA is TGCAGCGTTGGTTTAGGGGGCACCGGGGAGCTGTTTTTT. This encodes CSVGLGGTGELFF.